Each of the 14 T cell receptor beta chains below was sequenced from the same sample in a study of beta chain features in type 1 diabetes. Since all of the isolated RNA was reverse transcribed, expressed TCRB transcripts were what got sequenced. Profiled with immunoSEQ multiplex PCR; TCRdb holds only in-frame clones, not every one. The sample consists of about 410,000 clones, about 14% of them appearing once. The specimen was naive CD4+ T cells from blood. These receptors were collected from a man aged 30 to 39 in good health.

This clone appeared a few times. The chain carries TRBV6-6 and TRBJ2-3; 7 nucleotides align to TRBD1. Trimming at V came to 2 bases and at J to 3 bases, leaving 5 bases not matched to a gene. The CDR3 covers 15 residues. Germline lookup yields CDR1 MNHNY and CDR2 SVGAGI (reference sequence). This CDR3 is CASSYNAGGTDTQYF. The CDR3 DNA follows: TGTGCCAGCAGTTACAACGCAGGGGGAACAGATACGCAGTATTTT.

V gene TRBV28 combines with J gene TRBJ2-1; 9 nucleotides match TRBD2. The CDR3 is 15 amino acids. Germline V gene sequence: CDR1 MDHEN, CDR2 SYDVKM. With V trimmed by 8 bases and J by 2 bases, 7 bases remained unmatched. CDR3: CASQRGLAAYNEQFF. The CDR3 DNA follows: TGTGCCAGCCAAAGGGGACTAGCCGCCTACAATGAGCAGTTCTTC.

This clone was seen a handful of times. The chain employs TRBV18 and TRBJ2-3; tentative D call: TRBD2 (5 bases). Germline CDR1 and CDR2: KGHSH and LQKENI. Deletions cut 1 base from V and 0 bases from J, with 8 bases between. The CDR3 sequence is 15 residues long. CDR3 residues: CASSPLWESTDTQYF. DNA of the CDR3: TGTGCCAGCTCACCACTTTGGGAGAGCACAGATACGCAGTATTTT.

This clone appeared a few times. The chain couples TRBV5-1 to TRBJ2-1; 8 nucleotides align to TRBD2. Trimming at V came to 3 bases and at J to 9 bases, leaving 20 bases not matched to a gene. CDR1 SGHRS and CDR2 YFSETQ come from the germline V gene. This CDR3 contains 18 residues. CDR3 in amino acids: CASSSQVIAGIQGGEQFF. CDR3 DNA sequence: TGCGCCAGCAGCTCTCAGGTTATAGCGGGAATACAGGGCGGTGAGCAGTTCTTC.

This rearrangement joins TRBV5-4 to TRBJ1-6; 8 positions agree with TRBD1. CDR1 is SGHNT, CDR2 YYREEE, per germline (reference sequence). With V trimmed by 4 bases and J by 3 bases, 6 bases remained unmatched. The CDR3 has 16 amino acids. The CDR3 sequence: CASSAGQGDYNSPLHF. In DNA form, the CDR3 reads TGTGCCAGCAGCGCAGGACAGGGTGACTATAATTCACCCCTCCACTTT.

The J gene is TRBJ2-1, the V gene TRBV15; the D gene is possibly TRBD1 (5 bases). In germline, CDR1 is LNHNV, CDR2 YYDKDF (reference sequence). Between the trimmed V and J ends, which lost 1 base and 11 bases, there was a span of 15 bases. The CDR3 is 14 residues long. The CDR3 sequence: CATSRGGTSGQQFF. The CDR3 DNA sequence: TGTGCCACCAGCAGAGGTGGCACCTCAGGGCAGCAGTTCTTC.

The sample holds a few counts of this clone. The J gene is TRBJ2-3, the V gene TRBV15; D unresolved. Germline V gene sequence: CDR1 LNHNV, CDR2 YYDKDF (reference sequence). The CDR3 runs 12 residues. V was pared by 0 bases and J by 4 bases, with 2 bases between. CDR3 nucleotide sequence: TGTGCCACCAGCAGAGATTCAGATACGCAGTATTTT. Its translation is CATSRDSDTQYF.

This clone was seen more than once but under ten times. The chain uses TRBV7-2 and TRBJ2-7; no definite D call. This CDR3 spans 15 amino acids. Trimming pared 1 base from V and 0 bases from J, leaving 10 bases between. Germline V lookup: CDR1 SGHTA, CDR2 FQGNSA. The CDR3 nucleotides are TGTGCCAGCAGCTTAGAAGGGTTAAGCTCCTACGAGCAGTACGTC. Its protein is CASSLEGLSSYEQYV.

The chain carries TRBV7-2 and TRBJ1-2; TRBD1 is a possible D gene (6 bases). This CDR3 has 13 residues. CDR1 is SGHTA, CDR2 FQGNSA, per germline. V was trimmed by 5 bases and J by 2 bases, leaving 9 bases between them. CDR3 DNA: TGTGCCAGCAGCGACGACAGGAACTATGGCTACACCTTC. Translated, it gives CASSDDRNYGYTF.

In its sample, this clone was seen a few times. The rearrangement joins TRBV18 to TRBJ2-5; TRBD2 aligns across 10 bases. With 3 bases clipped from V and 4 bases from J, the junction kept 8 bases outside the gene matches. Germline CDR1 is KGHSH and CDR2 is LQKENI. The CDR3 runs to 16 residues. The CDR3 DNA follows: TGTGCCAGCTCACCGAGCGGGGGGGCAGTCGGAGAGACCCAGTACTTC. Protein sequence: CASSPSGGAVGETQYF.

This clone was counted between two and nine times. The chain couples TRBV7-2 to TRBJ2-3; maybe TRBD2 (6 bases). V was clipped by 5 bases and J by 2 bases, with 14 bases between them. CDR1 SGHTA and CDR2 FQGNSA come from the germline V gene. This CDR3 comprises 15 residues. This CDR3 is CASSRAGGTTDTQYF. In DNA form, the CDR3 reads TGTGCCAGCAGCCGCGCCGGAGGGACCACAGATACGCAGTATTTT.

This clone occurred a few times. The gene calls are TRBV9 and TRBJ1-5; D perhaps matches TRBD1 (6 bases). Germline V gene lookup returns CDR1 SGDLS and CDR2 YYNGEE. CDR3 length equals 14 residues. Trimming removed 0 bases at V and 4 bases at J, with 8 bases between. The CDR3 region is CASSVGDTNQPQHF. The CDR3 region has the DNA TGTGCCAGCAGCGTAGGGGACACTAATCAGCCCCAGCATTTT. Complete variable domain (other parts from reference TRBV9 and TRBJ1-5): DSGVTQTPKHLITATGQRVTLRCSPRSGDLSVYWYQQSLDQGLQFLIQYYNGEERAKGNILERFSAQQFPDLHSELNLSSLELGDSALYFCASSVGDTNQPQHFGDGTRLSIL.

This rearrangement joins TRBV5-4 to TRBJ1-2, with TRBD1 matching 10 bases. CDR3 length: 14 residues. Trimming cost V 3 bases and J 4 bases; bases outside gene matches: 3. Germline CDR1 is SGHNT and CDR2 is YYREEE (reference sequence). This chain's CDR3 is CASSSGTGVYGYTF. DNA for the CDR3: TGTGCCAGCAGCTCCGGGACAGGGGTCTATGGCTACACCTTC.

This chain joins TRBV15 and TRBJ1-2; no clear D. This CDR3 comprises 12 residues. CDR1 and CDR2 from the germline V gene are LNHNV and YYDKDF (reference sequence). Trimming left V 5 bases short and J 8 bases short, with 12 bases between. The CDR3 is CATSPGLGGYTF. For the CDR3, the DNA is TGTGCCACCAGCCCAGGTCTAGGGGGCTACACCTTC.